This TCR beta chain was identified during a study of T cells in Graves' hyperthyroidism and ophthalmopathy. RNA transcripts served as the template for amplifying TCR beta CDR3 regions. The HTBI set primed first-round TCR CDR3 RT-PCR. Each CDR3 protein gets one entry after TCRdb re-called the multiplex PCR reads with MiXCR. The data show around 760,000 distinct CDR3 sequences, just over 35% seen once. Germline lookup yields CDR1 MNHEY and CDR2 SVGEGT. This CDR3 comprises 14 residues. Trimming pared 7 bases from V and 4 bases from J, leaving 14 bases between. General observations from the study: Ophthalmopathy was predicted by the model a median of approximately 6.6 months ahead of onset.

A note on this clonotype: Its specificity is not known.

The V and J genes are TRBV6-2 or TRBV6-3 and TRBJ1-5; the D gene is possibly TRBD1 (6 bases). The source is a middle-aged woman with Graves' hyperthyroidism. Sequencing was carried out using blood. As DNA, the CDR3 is TGTGCCAGCACCACGGGGGGGCCTAATCAGCCCCAGCATTTT. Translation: CASTTGGPNQPQHF.